This record concerns one T cell receptor (beta chain) sequence. What it recognizes is unknown. V lost 1 base and J 6 bases, leaving 14 bases between the germline ends. This CDR3 has 15 residues. Germline CDR1 and CDR2: SEHNR and FQNEAQ (reference sequence). The data originate from a study of lymphopenia after photon versus proton radiotherapy. Study-wide results and limits: Relative stability marked proton patients; photon patients lost diversity and naive cells.

Sequencing was performed with immunoSEQ multiplex PCR; in TCRdb, only in-frame clones are kept and a portion is missing. The sample consists of more than 70,000 clones, around 80% of them appearing once. The chain has TRBV7-9 and TRBJ2-3; no firm D call. The receptor's source is a man between 60 and 75 years old with pancreatic cancer. The specimen was peripheral blood, collected from a patient treated with proton-based radiotherapy. CDR3 protein: CASSLGNSGADTQYF. Written as DNA, the CDR3 is TGTGCCAGCAGCTTAGGAAACAGTGGAGCGGATACGCAGTATTTT.